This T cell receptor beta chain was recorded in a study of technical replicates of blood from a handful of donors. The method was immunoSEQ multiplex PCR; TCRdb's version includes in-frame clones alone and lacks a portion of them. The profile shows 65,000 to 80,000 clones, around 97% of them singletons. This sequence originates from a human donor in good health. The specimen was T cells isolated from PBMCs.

The CDR3 sequence: CASSEGGRVDTQYF. The CDR3 DNA is TGTGCCAGCAGTGAAGGCGGGAGGGTAGATACGCAGTATTTT. The chain joins TRBV2 to TRBJ2-3; TRBD2 matches 9 bases. The V and J ends lost 1 base and 5 bases, in that order; junction bases with no gene match: 1. Germline V gene sequence: CDR1 SNHLY, CDR2 FYNNEI. The CDR3 spans 14 residues. The whole variable domain, filled in from reference TRBV2 and TRBJ2-3, reads EPEVTQTPSHQVTQMGQEVILRCVPISNHLYFYWYRQILGQKVEFLVSFYNNEISEKSEIFDDQFSVERPDGSNFTLKIRSTKLEDSAMYFCASSEGGRVDTQYFGPGTRLTVL.